This TCR beta chain was profiled in a study of T cells in Graves' hyperthyroidism and ophthalmopathy. What was amplified from RNA transcripts were TCR beta CDR3 regions. A first-round RT-PCR of the TCR CDR3 used the HTBI primer set. TCRdb re-called the multiplex PCR reads through MiXCR, storing one row per CDR3 protein. This repertoire shows about 350,000 distinct CDR3 sequences, over 11% found once; its top ten account for approximately 23%. The PBMCs were sourced from fresh peripheral blood (around 9.9 ml). V was cut by 3 bases and J by 6 bases, with 24 bases left in between. The CDR3 loop spans 16 amino acids. The germline CDR1 and CDR2 sequences are DFQATT and SNEGSKA (reference sequence).

Material: blood. The clonotype originates from a woman in her thirties with Graves' hyperthyroidism. This chain connects TRBV20-1 to TRBJ2-7; possible D gene TRBD2, 5 bases. The CDR3 DNA sequence: TGCAGTGCTAGTTCGCGGGTGGCAGGCGTTTCTGGCGAGCAGTACTTC. Amino acid sequence: CSASSRVAGVSGEQYF.